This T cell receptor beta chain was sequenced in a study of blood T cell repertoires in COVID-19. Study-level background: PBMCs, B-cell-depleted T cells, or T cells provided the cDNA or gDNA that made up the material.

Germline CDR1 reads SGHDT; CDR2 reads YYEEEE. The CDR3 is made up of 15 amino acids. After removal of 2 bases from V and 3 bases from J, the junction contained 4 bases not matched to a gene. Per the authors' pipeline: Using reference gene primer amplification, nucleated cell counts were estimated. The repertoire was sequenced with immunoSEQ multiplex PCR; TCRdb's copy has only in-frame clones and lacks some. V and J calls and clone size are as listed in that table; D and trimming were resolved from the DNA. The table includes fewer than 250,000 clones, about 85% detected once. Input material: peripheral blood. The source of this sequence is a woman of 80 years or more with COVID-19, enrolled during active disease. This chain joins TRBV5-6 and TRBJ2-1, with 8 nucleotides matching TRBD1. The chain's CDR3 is CASSFPGQVYNEQFF. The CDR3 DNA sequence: TGTGCCAGCAGCTTCCCGGGACAGGTCTACAATGAGCAGTTCTTC. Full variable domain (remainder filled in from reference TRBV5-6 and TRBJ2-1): DAGVTQSPTHLIKTRGQQVTLRCSPKSGHDTVSWYQQALGQGPQFIFQYYEEEERQRGNFPDRFSGHQFPNYSSELNVNALLLGDSALYLCASSFPGQVYNEQFFGPGTRLTVL.